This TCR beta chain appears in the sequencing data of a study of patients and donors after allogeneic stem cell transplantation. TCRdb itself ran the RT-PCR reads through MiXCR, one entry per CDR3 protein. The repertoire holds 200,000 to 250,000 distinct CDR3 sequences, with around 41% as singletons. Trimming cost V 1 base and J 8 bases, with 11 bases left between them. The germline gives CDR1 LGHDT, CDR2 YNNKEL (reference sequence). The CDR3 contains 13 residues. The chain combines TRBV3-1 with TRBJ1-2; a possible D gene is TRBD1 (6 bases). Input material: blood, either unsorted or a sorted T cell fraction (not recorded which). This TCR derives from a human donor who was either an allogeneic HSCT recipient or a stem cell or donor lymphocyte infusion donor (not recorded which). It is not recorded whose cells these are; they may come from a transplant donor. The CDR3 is CASSQGGRGGYTF. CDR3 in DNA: TGTGCCAGCAGCCAAGGAGGCAGGGGAGGCTACACCTTC.